The clone carrying this TCR beta chain has a handful of counts. Its specificity is unknown. A universal primer site was incorporated via template switching, and the cDNA contained unique molecular identifiers. TCRdb redid the calling of the 5' RACE reads with MiXCR, one entry per CDR3 protein. The table includes some 630,000 distinct CDR3 sequences, 7% to 7.5% detected once. The data were taken from a study of identical twins. Findings and caveats of the study: There was more out-of-frame TCR alpha sharing in monozygotic twins than models estimated.

This CDR3 has 13 amino acids. Germline V gene sequence: CDR1 SGHTA, CDR2 FQGNSA. The ends were cut back, 4 bases at V and 5 bases at J, with 11 bases in the middle. These data also formed part of another study, on yellow fever vaccine responses in identical twins.

Sequencing was performed on PBMCs. This sequence joins TRBV7-2 and TRBJ1-1; unclear D gene. This TCR came from a woman aged 18-29 years in good health. CDR3 nucleotides: TGTGCCAGCAGCTACCAACTGAGGACTGAAGCTTTCTTT. Residues: CASSYQLRTEAFF.